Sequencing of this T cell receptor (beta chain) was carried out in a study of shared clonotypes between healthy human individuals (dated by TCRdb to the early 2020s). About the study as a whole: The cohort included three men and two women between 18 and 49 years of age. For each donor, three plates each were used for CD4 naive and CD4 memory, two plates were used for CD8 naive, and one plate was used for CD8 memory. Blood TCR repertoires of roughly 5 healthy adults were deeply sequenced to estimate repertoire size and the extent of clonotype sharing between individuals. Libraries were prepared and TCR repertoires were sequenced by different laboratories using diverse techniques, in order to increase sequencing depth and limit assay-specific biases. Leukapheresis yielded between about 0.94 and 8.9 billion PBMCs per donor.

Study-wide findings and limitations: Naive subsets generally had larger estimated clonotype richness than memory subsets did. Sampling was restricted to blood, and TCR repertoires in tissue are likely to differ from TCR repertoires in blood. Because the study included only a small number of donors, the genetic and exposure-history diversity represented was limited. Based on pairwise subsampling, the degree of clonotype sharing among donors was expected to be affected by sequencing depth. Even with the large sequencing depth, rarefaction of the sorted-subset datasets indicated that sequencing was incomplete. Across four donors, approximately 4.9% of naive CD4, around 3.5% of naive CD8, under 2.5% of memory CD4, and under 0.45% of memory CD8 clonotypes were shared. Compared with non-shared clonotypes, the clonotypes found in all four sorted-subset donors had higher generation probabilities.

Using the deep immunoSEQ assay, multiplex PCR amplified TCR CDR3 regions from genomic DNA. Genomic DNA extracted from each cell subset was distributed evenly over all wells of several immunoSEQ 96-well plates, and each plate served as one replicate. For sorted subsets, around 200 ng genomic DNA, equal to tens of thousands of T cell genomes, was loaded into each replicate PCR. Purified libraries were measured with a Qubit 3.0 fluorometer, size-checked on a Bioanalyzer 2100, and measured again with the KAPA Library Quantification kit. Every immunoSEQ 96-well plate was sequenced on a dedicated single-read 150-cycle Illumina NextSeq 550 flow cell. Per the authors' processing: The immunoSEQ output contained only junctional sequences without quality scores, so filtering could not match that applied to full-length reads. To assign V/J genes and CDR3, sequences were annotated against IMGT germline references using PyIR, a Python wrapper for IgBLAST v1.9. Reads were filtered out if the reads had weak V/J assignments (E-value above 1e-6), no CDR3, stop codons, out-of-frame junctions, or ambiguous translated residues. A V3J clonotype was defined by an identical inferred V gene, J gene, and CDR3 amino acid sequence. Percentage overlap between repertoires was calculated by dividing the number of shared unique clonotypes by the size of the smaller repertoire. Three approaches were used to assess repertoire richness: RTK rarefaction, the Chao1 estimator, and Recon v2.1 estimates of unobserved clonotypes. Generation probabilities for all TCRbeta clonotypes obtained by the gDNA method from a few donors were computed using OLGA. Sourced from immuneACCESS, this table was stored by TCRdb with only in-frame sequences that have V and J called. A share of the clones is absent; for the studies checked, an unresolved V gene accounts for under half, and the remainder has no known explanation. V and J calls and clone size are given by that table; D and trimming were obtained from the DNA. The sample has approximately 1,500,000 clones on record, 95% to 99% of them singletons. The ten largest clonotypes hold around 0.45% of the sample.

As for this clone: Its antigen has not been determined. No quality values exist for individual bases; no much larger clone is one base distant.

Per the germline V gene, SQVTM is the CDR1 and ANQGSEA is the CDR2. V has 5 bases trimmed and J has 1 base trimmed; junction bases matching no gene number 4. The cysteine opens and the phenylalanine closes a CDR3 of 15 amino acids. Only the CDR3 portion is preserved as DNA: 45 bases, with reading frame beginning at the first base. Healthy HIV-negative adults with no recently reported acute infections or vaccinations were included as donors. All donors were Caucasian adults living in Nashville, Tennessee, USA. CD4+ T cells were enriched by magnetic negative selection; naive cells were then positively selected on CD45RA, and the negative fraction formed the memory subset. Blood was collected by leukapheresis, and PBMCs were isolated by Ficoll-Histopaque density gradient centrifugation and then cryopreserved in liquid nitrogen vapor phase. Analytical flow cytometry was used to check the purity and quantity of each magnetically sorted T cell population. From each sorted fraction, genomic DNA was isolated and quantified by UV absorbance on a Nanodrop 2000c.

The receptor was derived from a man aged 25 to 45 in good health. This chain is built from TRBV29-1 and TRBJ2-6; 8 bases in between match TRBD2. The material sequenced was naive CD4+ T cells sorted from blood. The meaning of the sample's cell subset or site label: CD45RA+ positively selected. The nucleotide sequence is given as TGCAGCGTTAGCGGGAGAGGTTCTGGGGCCAACGTCCTGACTTTC. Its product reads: CSVSGRGSGANVLTF.